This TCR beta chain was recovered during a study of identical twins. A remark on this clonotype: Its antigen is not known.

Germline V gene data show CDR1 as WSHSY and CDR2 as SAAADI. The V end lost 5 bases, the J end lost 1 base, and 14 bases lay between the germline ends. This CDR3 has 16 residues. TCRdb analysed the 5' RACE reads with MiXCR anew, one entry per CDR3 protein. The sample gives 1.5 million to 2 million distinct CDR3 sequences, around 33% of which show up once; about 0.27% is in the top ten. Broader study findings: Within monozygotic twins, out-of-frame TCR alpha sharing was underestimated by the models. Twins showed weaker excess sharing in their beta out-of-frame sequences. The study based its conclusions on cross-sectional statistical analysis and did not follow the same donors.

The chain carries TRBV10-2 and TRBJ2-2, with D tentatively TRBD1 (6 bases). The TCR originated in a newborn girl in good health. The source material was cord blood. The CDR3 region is CASSKGRGKNTGELFF. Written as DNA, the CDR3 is TGCGCCAGCAGTAAGGGAAGGGGGAAGAACACCGGGGAGCTGTTTTTT.